This TCR beta chain was retrieved from a study of cytotoxic CD8 clonotypes in ibrutinib-treated CLL. The data were produced by immunoSEQ multiplex PCR, yet TCRdb's version contains in-frame clones alone and is incomplete. The sample yields 300,000 or so clones, 67% seen once. The sequencing here drew on PBMCs, taken after 36 months of ibrutinib treatment. This TCR came from a human donor with chronic lymphocytic leukemia.

CDR3 coding DNA: TGTGCCAGCAGCGCGACGTACAATGAGCAGTTCTTC. Residues: CASSATYNEQFF. The chain has TRBV9 and TRBJ2-1; no clear D. Trimming left V 3 bases short and J 4 bases short, with 5 bases between. The germline CDR1 and CDR2 sequences are SGDLS and YYNGEE. The CDR3 has 12 residues.